The 7 T cell receptor beta chains below come from one sample, sequenced in a study of cytomegalovirus exposure and HLA in healthy donors. Primers for the PCR totalled 60 Vbeta and 13 Jbeta. Clones were sequenced by immunoSEQ multiplex PCR, and TCRdb holds only the in-frame ones, with some missing. The repertoire holds fewer than 200,000 clones, with roughly 12% as singletons. Source material: PBMCs. These TCRs come from a man aged 50 or older in good health and CMV-seropositive.

The V and J genes are TRBV7-2 and TRBJ1-4; TRBD1 matches at 12 bases. This CDR3 region has 16 residues. The trim removed 5 bases at V and 7 bases at J, leaving 8 bases unmatched. Germline V gene lookup returns CDR1 SGHTA and CDR2 FQGNSA. The CDR3 coding sequence is TGTGCCAGCAGCAGCGCCGGGACAGGGGGCGGTGAAAAACTGTTTTTT. Translation gives CASSSAGTGGGEKLFF.

This clone was detected only a few times. The chain joins TRBV27 to TRBJ2-1; no clear D gene. V lost 1 base and J 7 bases, leaving 8 bases between the germline ends. CDR3 length equals 13 residues. Per germline, CDR1 MNHEY and CDR2 SMNVEV (reference sequence). The CDR3 loop reads CASSLYLMNEQFF. CDR3 sequence (DNA): TGTGCCAGCAGTTTATATTTAATGAATGAGCAGTTCTTC.

The J gene is TRBJ1-1, the V gene TRBV7-9; 8 nucleotides align to TRBD1. Trimming cost V 4 bases and J 4 bases; bases outside gene matches: 8. Per the germline V gene, CDR1 is SEHNR and CDR2 is FQNEAQ (reference sequence). CDR3 length: 15 residues. CDR3 DNA: TGTGCCAGCAGCTCCGGGGCAGGGGGCTCCACTGAAGCTTTCTTT. Translating gives CASSSGAGGSTEAFF. Using reference TRBV7-9 and TRBJ1-1 for the parts outside the CDR3, the full variable domain is DTGVSQNPRHKITKRGQNVTFRCDPISEHNRLYWYRQTLGQGPEFLTYFQNEAQLEKSRLLSDRFSAERPKGSFSTLEIQRTEQGDSAMYLCASSSGAGGSTEAFFGQGTRLTVV.

The chain carries TRBV19 and TRBJ1-5; 7 nucleotides agree with TRBD1. V lost 6 bases, J lost 2 bases, and 10 bases stayed unmatched. CDR1 and CDR2 (germline): LNHDA, SQIVND (reference sequence). The CDR3 extends over 16 amino acids. CDR3 bases: TGTGCCAGTAGCTTCCAACAGGGGCTTGGCAATCAGCCCCAGCATTTT. It is translated as CASSFQQGLGNQPQHF.

This clone has more than one count but fewer than ten. This sequence joins TRBV2 and TRBJ2-1; the match to TRBD2 covers 11 bases. The V gene's germline CDR1 is SNHLY and CDR2 FYNNEI. V shed 7 bases and J 2 bases; nucleotides not matched to a gene: 22. This CDR3 has 21 residues. The DNA for the CDR3 is TGTGCCAGCATATCCTACCCAGCCTCTAGCGGGGGGCGAAGGACCTACAATGAGCAGTTCTTC. Translating it yields CASISYPASSGGRRTYNEQFF.

The chain links TRBV5-4 to TRBJ2-1; 11 positions agree with TRBD2. J was trimmed by 1 base and V by 3 bases; bases with no gene match: 6. The CDR3 loop spans 17 amino acids. CDR1 is SGHNT, CDR2 YYREEE, per germline (reference sequence). CDR3 sequence reads: CASSSPLAGGSYNEQFF. As DNA, the CDR3 is TGTGCCAGCAGCTCACCTCTAGCGGGGGGATCCTACAATGAGCAGTTCTTC.

The V gene is TRBV11-2, the J gene TRBJ2-1; D is perhaps TRBD2 (6 bases). This CDR3 spans 14 amino acids. V was pared by 6 bases and J by 4 bases, with 13 bases between. CDR1 and CDR2 (germline): SGHAT, FQNNGV. CDR3 sequence (DNA): TGTGCCAGCAGTCTCAGACTAGGGTACAATGAGCAGTTCTTC. Residues: CASSLRLGYNEQFF.